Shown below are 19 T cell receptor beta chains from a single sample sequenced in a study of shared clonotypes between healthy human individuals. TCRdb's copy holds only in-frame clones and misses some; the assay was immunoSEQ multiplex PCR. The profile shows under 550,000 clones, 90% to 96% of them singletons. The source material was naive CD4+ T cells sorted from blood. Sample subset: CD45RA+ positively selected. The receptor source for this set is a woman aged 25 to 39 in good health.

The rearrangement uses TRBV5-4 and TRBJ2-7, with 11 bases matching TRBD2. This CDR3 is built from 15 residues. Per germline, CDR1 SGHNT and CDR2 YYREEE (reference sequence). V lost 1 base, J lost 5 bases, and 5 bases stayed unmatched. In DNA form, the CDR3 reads TGTGCCAGCAGCTTGAGGCTAGCGGGAGGTCACGAGCAGTACTTC. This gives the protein CASSLRLAGGHEQYF. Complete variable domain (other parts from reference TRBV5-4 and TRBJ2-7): ETGVTQSPTHLIKTRGQQVTLRCSSQSGHNTVSWYQQALGQGPQFIFQYYREEENGRGNFPPRFSGLQFPNYSSELNVNALELDDSALYLCASSLRLAGGHEQYFGPGTRLTVT.

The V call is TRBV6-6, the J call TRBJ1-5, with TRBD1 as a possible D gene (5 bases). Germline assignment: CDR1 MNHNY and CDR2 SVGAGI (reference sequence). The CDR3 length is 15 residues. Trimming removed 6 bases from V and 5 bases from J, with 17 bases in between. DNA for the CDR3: TGTGCCAGCAGCCAAAGGGCAGGGAGTCATCAGCCCCAGCATTTT. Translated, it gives CASSQRAGSHQPQHF.

The CDR3: CASSSTGDNEKLFF. The CDR3 region has the DNA TGCGCCAGCAGTTCTACCGGGGATAATGAAAAACTGTTTTTT. V and J are TRBV10-1 and TRBJ1-4; D is uncertain. Germline-derived CDR1 and CDR2 are WNHNN and SYGVQD (reference sequence). V dropped 5 bases and J dropped 4 bases, with 11 bases sitting between them. The CDR3 has 14 amino acids.

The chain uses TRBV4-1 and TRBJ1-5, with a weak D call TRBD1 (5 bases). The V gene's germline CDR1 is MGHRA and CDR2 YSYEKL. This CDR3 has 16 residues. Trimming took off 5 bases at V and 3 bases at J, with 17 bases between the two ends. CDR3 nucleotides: TGCGCCAGCAGCAAAAGACGGGGCGCCGACAATCAGCCCCAGCATTTT. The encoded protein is CASSKRRGADNQPQHF.

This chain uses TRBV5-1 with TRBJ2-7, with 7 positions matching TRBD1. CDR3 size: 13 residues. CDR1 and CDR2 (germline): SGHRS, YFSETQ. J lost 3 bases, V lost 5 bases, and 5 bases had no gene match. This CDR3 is CASRSTGVYEQYF. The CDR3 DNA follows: TGCGCCAGCAGATCAACAGGGGTCTACGAGCAGTACTTC. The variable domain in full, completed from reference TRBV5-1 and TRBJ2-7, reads KAGVTQTPRYLIKTRGQQVTLSCSPISGHRSVSWYQQTPGQGLQFLFEYFSETQRNKGNFPGRFSGRQFSNSRSEMNVSTLELGDSALYLCASRSTGVYEQYFGPGTRLTVT.

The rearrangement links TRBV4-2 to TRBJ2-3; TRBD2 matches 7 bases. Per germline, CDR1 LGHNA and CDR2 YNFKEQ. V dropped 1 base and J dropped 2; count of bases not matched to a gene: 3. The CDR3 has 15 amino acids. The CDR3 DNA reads TGTGCCAGCAGCCAAGGGGAGGGAGTCACAGATACGCAGTATTTT. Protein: CASSQGEGVTDTQYF.

CDR3: CASSDPRRGDTGELFF. The CDR3 coding sequence is TGCGCCAGCAGTGACCCCAGGAGGGGGGATACCGGGGAGCTGTTTTTT. The genes are TRBV10-1 and TRBJ2-2; D assignment may be TRBD1 or TRBD2 (6 bases each). Trimming took 3 bases from V and 5 from J, leaving 16 bases between them. Looked up from germline, CDR1 is WNHNN and CDR2 is SYGVQD (reference sequence). The CDR3 contains 16 residues.

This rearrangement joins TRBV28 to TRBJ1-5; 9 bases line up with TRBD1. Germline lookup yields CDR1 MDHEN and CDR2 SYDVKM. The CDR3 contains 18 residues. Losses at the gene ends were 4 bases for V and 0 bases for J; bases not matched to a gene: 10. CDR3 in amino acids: CASSSRTGDYYSNQPQHF. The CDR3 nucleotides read TGTGCCAGCAGTTCTAGGACAGGGGACTACTATAGCAATCAGCCCCAGCATTTT.

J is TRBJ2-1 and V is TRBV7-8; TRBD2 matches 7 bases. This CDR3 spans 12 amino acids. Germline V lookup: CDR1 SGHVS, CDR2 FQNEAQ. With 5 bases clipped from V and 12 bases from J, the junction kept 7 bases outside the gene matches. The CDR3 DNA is TGTGCCAGCAGCCCCAGCGGCGGGAGGCAGTTCTTC. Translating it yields CASSPSGGRQFF.

The CDR3 spells CASSQASLAYNEQFF. The CDR3 bases are TGTGCCAGCAGCCAAGCCAGTTTGGCCTACAATGAGCAGTTCTTC. The chain uses TRBV4-2 and TRBJ2-1; no clear D gene. The germline CDR1 and CDR2 sequences are LGHNA and YNFKEQ. There are 15 residues in the CDR3. V dropped 1 base and J dropped 2 bases, with 9 bases sitting between them.

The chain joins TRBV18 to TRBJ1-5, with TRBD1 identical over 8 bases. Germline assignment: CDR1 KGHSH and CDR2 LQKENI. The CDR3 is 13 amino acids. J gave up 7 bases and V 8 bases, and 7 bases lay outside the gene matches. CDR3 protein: CASTGQVGQPQHF. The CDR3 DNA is TGTGCCAGCACGGGACAGGTCGGCCAGCCCCAGCATTTT.

In DNA, the CDR3 is TGTGCCAGCAGTACCCGTCAATATCACCGGGCCACCTCCTACGAGCAGTACTTC. The encoded protein is CASSTRQYHRATSYEQYF. The rearrangement uses TRBV28 and TRBJ2-7; D not certain. The CDR3 loop spans 18 amino acids. In germline, CDR1 is MDHEN, CDR2 SYDVKM. V gave up 5 bases and J gave up 0 bases, with 23 bases separating them.

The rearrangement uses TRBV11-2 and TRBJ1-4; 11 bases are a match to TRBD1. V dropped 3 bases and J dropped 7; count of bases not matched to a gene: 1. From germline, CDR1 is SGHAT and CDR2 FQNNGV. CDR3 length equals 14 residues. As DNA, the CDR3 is TGTGCCAGCAGCTTCGGACAGGGGGCTGAAAAACTGTTTTTT. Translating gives CASSFGQGAEKLFF.

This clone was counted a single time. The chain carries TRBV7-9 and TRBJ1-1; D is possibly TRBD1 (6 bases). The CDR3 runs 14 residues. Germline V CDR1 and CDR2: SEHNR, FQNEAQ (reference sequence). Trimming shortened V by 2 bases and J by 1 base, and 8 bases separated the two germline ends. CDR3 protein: CASSLRGTNTEAFF. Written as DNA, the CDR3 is TGTGCCAGCAGCTTAAGGGGGACGAACACTGAAGCTTTCTTT.

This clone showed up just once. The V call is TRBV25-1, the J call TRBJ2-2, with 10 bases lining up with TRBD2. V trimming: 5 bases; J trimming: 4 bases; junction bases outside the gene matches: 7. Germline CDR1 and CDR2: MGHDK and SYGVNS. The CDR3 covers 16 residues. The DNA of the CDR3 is TGTGCCAGCAGTCCCCCGGGACTAGCGAGCACCGGGGAGCTGTTTTTT. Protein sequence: CASSPPGLASTGELFF.

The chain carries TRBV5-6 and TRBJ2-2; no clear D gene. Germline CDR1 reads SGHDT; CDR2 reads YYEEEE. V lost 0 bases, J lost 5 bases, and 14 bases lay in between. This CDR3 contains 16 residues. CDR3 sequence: CASSLVPPMGTGELFF. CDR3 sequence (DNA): TGTGCCAGCAGCTTGGTACCACCGATGGGTACCGGGGAGCTGTTTTTT. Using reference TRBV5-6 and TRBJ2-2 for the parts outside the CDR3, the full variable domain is DAGVTQSPTHLIKTRGQQVTLRCSPKSGHDTVSWYQQALGQGPQFIFQYYEEEERQRGNFPDRFSGHQFPNYSSELNVNALLLGDSALYLCASSLVPPMGTGELFFGEGSRLTVL.

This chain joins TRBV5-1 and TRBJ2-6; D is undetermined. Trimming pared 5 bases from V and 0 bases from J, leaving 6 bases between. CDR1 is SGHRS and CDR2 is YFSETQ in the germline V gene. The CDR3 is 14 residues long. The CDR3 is CASSGVSGANVLTF. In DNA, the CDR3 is TGCGCCAGCAGTGGAGTCTCTGGGGCCAACGTCCTGACTTTC.

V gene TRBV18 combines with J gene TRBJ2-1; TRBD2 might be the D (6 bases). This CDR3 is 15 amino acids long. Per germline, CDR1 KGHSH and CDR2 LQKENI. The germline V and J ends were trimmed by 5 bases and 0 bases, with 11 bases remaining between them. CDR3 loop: CASSSRDFSYNEQFF. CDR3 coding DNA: TGTGCCAGCTCATCCCGGGACTTCTCCTACAATGAGCAGTTCTTC.

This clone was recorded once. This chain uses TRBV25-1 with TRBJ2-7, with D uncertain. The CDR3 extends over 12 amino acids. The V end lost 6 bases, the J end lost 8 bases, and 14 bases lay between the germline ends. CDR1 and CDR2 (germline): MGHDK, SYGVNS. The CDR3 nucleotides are TGTGCCAGCAGAGATCAATCTACGAAGCAGTACTTC. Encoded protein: CASRDQSTKQYF.